The T cell receptor beta chain described here comes from a study of blood T cell repertoires in COVID-19. In the study overall: In each case, the material was cDNA or gDNA derived from T cells, B-cell-depleted T cells, or PBMCs.

Authors' analysis steps: Quantification of nucleated cells was approximated via reference gene primer amplification. TCRdb's table, derived via immunoSEQ multiplex PCR, lists solely in-frame clones and lacks some. D and trimming come from the DNA, and the V and J calls and clone size come from that table. There are tens of thousands of clones in the sample; about 89% occur only once, and roughly 4.5% lies in the top ten. Looked up from germline, CDR1 is SGHTA and CDR2 is FQGNSA. There are 11 residues in the CDR3. The V end lost 6 bases, the J end lost 2 bases, and 4 bases lay between the germline ends.

The receptor comes from a man in his fifties with active or convalescent COVID-19. The chain uses TRBV7-2 and TRBJ2-5, with D hard to call. Sequencing was done on a sample of peripheral blood. CDR3 nucleotides: TGTGCCAGCAGAGCTCAAGAGACCCAGTACTTC. Encoded protein: CASRAQETQYF.